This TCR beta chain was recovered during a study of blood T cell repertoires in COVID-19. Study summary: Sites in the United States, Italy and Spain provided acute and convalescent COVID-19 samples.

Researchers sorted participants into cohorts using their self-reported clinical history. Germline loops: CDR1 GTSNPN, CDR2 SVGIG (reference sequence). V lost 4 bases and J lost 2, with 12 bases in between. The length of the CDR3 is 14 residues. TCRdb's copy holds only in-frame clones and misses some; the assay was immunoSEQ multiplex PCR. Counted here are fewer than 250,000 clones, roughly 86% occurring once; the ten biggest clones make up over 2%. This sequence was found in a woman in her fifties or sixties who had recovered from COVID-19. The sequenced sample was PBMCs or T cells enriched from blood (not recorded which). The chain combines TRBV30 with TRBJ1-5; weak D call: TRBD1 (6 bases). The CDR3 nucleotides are TGTGCCTGGAATAGGGGGGGCGGCAATCAGCCCCAGCATTTT. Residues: CAWNRGGGNQPQHF.